Here is one T cell receptor beta chain with its context. This sample stems from a study of CD8+ T cells in alopecia areata. At the level of the study: Treatment of the treated patients consisted of oral tofacitinib, 5 to 10 mg twice daily.

The germline V and J ends were trimmed by 6 bases and 4 bases, with 20 bases remaining between them. Germline V gene lookup returns CDR1 MNHNY and CDR2 SVGAGI (reference sequence). This CDR3 is built from 16 residues. Extraction and reverse transcription of RNA yielded cDNA as the sequencing template. TCRdb's copy holds only in-frame clones and misses some; the assay was immunoSEQ multiplex PCR. The repertoire holds under 200,000 clones, 60% seen once, with approximately 15% in the top ten. Treatment specified: oral pan-JAK inhibitor, 5-10 mg twice daily. As part of sample collection, lesional scalp punch biopsies and peripheral blood were taken from alopecia areata patients.

The sequence derives from a human donor with alopecia areata. This chain connects TRBV6-6 to TRBJ2-3; D might be TRBD2 (6 bases). The starting material was CD4+ T cells sorted from blood, obtained at week 24, from a patient treated with tofacitinib. CDR3 coding DNA: TGTGCCAGCAGCGGCGGTTCCACGGGGGAATCAGATACGCAGTATTTT. It encodes CASSGGSTGESDTQYF.